This is a list of T cell receptor beta chains from one sample in a study of blood T cell repertoires in COVID-19. TCRdb's table, derived via immunoSEQ multiplex PCR, lists solely in-frame clones and lacks some. The sample yields 130,000 to 150,000 clones, approximately 85% seen once. Sequencing was performed on peripheral blood. The receptor set was obtained from a woman in her sixties with COVID-19, enrolled during active disease. Both conserved end residues are part of each CDR3. D genes are given only for firm matches. A row's size may be missing; if present it is once, few, many or a size class.

V	J	D	size	DNA	CDR3
TRBV28	TRBJ1-2	TRBD1	NA	TGTGCCAGTCGGTCCCCAGGGACAGCTAACTATGGCTACACCTTC	CASRSPGTANYGYTF
TRBV19	TRBJ1-2	TRBD1	NA	TGTGCCAGTAGTCACAGGGGGCCGGATGGCTACACCTTC	CASSHRGPDGYTF
TRBV5-5	TRBJ1-1	NA	NA	TGTGCCAGCAGCTTTCAGGGGTTCACTGAAGCTTTCTTT	CASSFQGFTEAFF
TRBV19	TRBJ1-1	TRBD1	NA	TGTGCCAGTAGTATCCCGGGACAGGTAACTGAAGCTTTCTTT	CASSIPGQVTEAFF
TRBV19	TRBJ1-1	TRBD1	NA	TGTGCCAGTAGCCACCAGTCGACAGGGACTGGCACTGAAGCTTTCTTT	CASSHQSTGTGTEAFF
TRBV11-2	TRBJ1-2	NA	once	TGTGCCAGCAGCTTAAACAGGGTTGGTGGCTACACCTTC	CASSLNRVGGYTF
TRBV5-1	TRBJ2-3	TRBD2	NA	TGCGCCAGCAGCTTGGGAGGGACTAGCGGAGAAGATACGCAGTATTTT	CASSLGGTSGEDTQYF
TRBV11-2	TRBJ1-1	TRBD1	NA	TGTGCCAGCAGCTCCTTACAGGGGATCGGGGAGAACACTGAAGCTTTCTTT	CASSSLQGIGENTEAFF
TRBV5-4	TRBJ2-2	NA	few	TGTGCCAGCAGCTTGAACACATATACCACCGGGGAGCTGTTTTTT	CASSLNTYTTGELFF
TRBV24-1	TRBJ2-2	NA	NA	TGTGCCACCAGTGATAGTCGCGGGGGCGCAACCGGGGAGCTGTTTTTT	CATSDSRGGATGELFF
TRBV4-2	TRBJ1-2	NA	NA	TGTGCCAGCAGCCAAGATCGACAGGCCCTCTATGGCTACACCTTC	CASSQDRQALYGYTF
TRBV18	TRBJ2-3	NA	NA	TGTGCCAGCTCAGGGTTCCAGGGCACAGATACGCAGTATTTT	CASSGFQGTDTQYF
TRBV25-1	TRBJ1-2	NA	NA	TGTGCCAGCAGTGAACCCGCAGGGTCCCGTCAAGTCGGATATGGCTACACCTTC	CASSEPAGSRQVGYGYTF
TRBV7-6	TRBJ1-1	NA	NA	TGTGCCAGCAGCCAACAGACAAACTTGAACACTGAAGCTTTCTTT	CASSQQTNLNTEAFF
TRBV7-9	TRBJ1-1	NA	few	TGTGCCAGCAGCCCCCCGGGATCTTCCACTGAAGCTTTCTTT	CASSPPGSSTEAFF
TRBV6-5	TRBJ1-4	NA	NA	TGTGCCAGCAGTTACTCGAAGACAGCAACTAATGAAAAACTGTTTTTT	CASSYSKTATNEKLFF
TRBV5-1	TRBJ1-1	TRBD1	NA	TGCGCCAGCAGCTTGCGACAGGGGGCAGCTTTCTTT	CASSLRQGAAFF
TRBV19	TRBJ1-1	TRBD1	NA	TGTGCCAGTGGATGGACAGGGTCCACTGAAGCTTTCTTT	CASGWTGSTEAFF
TRBV6-5	TRBJ2-7	TRBD2	few	TGTGCCAGCAGTCGAGGGCCGGGGGGCTACGAGCAGTACTTC	CASSRGPGGYEQYF
TRBV20-1	TRBJ2-5	TRBD2	NA	TGCAGTGCTAGTGGCCCCTTAGCGGGGGGGCCAGAGACCCAGTACTTC	CSASGPLAGGPETQYF
TRBV9	TRBJ1-3	TRBD1	NA	TGTGCCAGCAGCGCCGGACAGGGATTAGGAAACACCATATATTTT	CASSAGQGLGNTIYF
TRBV12-5	TRBJ1-1	TRBD1	NA	TGTGCTAGTGCGATTTCGGGACAGGGTCAAGCTTTCTTT	CASAISGQGQAFF
TRBV6-5	TRBJ1-6	TRBD1	few	TGTGCCAGCATACTTTCTTCACAGGGGCGGTCACCCCTCCACTTT	CASILSSQGRSPLHF
TRBV11-3	TRBJ1-2	NA	NA	TGTGCCAGCAGCTTGAGCGGGGGCTATGGCTACACCTTC	CASSLSGGYGYTF
TRBV5-4	TRBJ1-2	TRBD1	NA	TGTGCCAGCAGCTTGGCCGGGCGGCAGGGGGGCAATGGCTACACCTTC	CASSLAGRQGGNGYTF
TRBV19	TRBJ2-7	TRBD1	NA	TGTGCCAGTGGAACGGGACAGGGCTCCTACGAGCAGTACTTC	CASGTGQGSYEQYF
TRBV7-9	TRBJ1-1	TRBD1	few	TGTGCCAGCAGCTTAGGACAGGGAGAGCCCTCCGGGACTGAAGCTTTCTTT	CASSLGQGEPSGTEAFF
TRBV15	TRBJ1-5	NA	NA	TGTGCCACCAGCAGAGAGACGCGGTCCGGTCAGCCCCAGCATTTT	CATSRETRSGQPQHF
TRBV3-1/TRBV3-2	TRBJ1-5	NA	NA	TGTGCCAGCAGCCAAGACAGTAATAGCAATCAGCCCCAGCATTTT	CASSQDSNSNQPQHF
TRBV5-4	TRBJ2-7	TRBD1	NA	TGTGCCAGCAGCCCTCCGGGACAGGGGTACTACGAGCAGTACTTC	CASSPPGQGYYEQYF
TRBV10-3	TRBJ1-2	NA	NA	TGTGCCATCAGTGAGTCGATTATCGCGGGGGGTGGCTACACCTTC	CAISESIIAGGGYTF
TRBV5-1	TRBJ2-2	NA	NA	TGCGCCAGCAGCTTTAAGACAGGTCTCACCGGGGAGCTGTTTTTT	CASSFKTGLTGELFF
TRBV6-5	TRBJ1-2	NA	NA	TGTGCCAGCAGTTACACGGAAGAGCACAGCTATGGCTACACCTTC	CASSYTEEHSYGYTF
TRBV5-5	TRBJ2-7	TRBD1	NA	TGTGCCAGCAGCCCTTGGACAGGAGGCGAGCAGTACTTC	CASSPWTGGEQYF
TRBV20-1	TRBJ2-7	NA	NA	TGCAGTGCTAGACATGCCTACGAGCAGTACTTC	CSARHAYEQYF
TRBV2	TRBJ2-7	TRBD2	NA	TGTGCCAGCAGGAAGGGAGGGATTCCCTACGAGCAGTACTTC	CASRKGGIPYEQYF
TRBV5-6	TRBJ2-7	TRBD1	NA	TGTGCCAGCAGTCCGGTCAGGCCCCAGGACAGGGACTACGAGCAGTACTTC	CASSPVRPQDRDYEQYF
TRBV18	TRBJ2-2	NA	NA	TGTGCCAGCTCACCGTGGAGGGACCCGAGGGAGCTGTTTTTT	CASSPWRDPRELFF
TRBV19	TRBJ1-6	NA	NA	TGTGCCAGTAGTATAAAGGAGGGGCCACATTCACCCCTCCACTTT	CASSIKEGPHSPLHF
TRBV3-1/TRBV3-2	TRBJ1-2	NA	NA	TGTGCCAGCAGCCAAGATACGTCAGGGGCTTACTATGGCTACACCTTC	CASSQDTSGAYYGYTF
TRBV5-1	TRBJ2-1	NA	NA	TGCGCCAGCAGCTTGGTCGGCGGGGGCGGTGAGCAGTTCTTC	CASSLVGGGGEQFF
TRBV15	TRBJ1-3	NA	once	TGTGCCACCAGCAGAGATCCCAAGCGGTTACACTCTGGAAACACCATATATTTT	CATSRDPKRLHSGNTIYF